Below are 9 T cell receptor beta chains sequenced from a single sample in a study of shared clonotypes between healthy human individuals. Only in-frame clones appear in the TCRdb table, and some are missing; sequencing was by immunoSEQ multiplex PCR. The table lists about 2,500,000 clones, 85% to 95% of them singletons. Sequencing input: naive CD4+ T cells sorted from blood. The subset was: CD45RA+ positively selected. These receptors were obtained from a man between 18 and 29 years old in good health.

The chain is built from TRBV10-1 and TRBJ2-2; TRBD1 matches 8 bases. The V segment lost 5 bases and the J segment 3 bases; nucleotides outside the gene matches: 8. The CDR3 runs to 16 residues. Germline loops: CDR1 WNHNN, CDR2 SYGVQD (reference sequence). CDR3 in DNA: TGCGCCAGCAGTTCTGGACAGGGTTGGGACACCGGGGAGCTGTTTTTT. This sequence encodes CASSSGQGWDTGELFF.

The rearrangement uses TRBV4-2 and TRBJ2-1, with TRBD2 matching over 7 bases. The length of the CDR3 is 17 residues. J was trimmed by 4 bases and V by 0 bases; bases with no gene match: 9. CDR1 and CDR2 (germline): LGHNA, YNFKEQ. CDR3 DNA: TGTGCCAGCAGCCAAGACGCACTAGCGACCCTTTACAATGAGCAGTTCTTC. This sequence encodes CASSQDALATLYNEQFF.

V and J are TRBV7-9 and TRBJ2-5; D is uncertain. This CDR3 is 12 amino acids long. The germline CDR1 and CDR2 sequences are SEHNR and FQNEAQ (reference sequence). Trimming left V 5 bases short and J 4 bases short, with 8 bases between. CDR3 nucleotides: TGTGCCAGCAGCCCCGAGGCAGAGACCCAGTACTTC. Translated: CASSPEAETQYF.

In regard to this clone: A far larger clone is one base from this, pointing to a likely read error. Other DNA sequences from this sample encode an identical CDR3 as well. The rearrangement joins TRBV2 to TRBJ2-7; no firm D call. The germline gives CDR1 SNHLY, CDR2 FYNNEI. V lost 7 bases and J lost 0, with 4 bases in between. CDR3 length: 11 residues. The CDR3 DNA is TGTGCCAGCACCTCCTCCTACGAGCAGTACTTC. Protein product: CASTSSYEQYF.

The genes are TRBV6-4 and TRBJ2-1, with a tentative D call TRBD1 (7 bases). Germline V lookup: CDR1 MRHNA, CDR2 SNTAGT. Trimming pared 6 bases from V and 0 bases from J, leaving 12 bases between. The CDR3 is 15 amino acids. CDR3 sequence: CASREGQSSYNEQFF. CDR3 nucleotides: TGTGCCAGCAGGGAGGGACAGAGCTCCTACAATGAGCAGTTCTTC.

The chain links TRBV9 to TRBJ2-3, with D unresolved. V was cut by 4 bases and J by 4 bases, with 7 bases left in between. This CDR3 spans 12 amino acids. In germline, CDR1 is SGDLS, CDR2 YYNGEE. Here the CDR3 reads CASSPGPDTQYF. The CDR3 nucleotides read TGTGCCAGCAGCCCCGGACCAGATACGCAGTATTTT. The variable domain in full, with the rest retrieved from reference TRBV9 and TRBJ2-3, is DSGVTQTPKHLITATGQRVTLRCSPRSGDLSVYWYQQSLDQGLQFLIQYYNGEERAKGNILERFSAQQFPDLHSELNLSSLELGDSALYFCASSPGPDTQYFGPGTRLTVL.

This clone was observed a single time. One junction end does not reproduce the germline sequence, and a read error may be involved. The same CDR3 also results from other DNA sequences found in this sample. This rearrangement joins TRBV7-7 to TRBJ2-2; D unclear. The germline CDR1 and CDR2 sequences are SSHAT and FNYEAQ (reference sequence). The CDR3 has 14 residues. CDR3 region: CASSLEANTGELFF. CDR3 nucleotide sequence: TGTGCTAGCAGCTTAGAGGCGAACACCGGGGAGCTGTTTTTT.

This clone was detected a few times. This chain uses TRBV6-6 with TRBJ1-4; 7 bases map to TRBD1. The J segment lost 3 bases and the V segment lost 2 bases, leaving 3 bases of the junction unmatched. CDR1 and CDR2 from the germline V gene are MNHNY and SVGAGI (reference sequence). This CDR3 comprises 15 residues. Here the CDR3 DNA reads TGTGCCAGCAGTTACCCGGGGACAGCTAATGAAAAACTGTTTTTT. This codes for CASSYPGTANEKLFF.

The V gene is TRBV6-5, the J gene TRBJ2-1, with D perhaps matching TRBD1 (6 bases). This CDR3 is 11 amino acids long. Trimming pared 4 bases from V and 12 bases from J, leaving 10 bases between. Germline V gene lookup returns CDR1 MNHEY and CDR2 SVGAGI. CDR3 DNA sequence: TGTGCCAGCAGTTCGGGGACATCGCAGTTCTTC. This encodes CASSSGTSQFF.